The next 13 T cell receptor beta chains were all read from a single sample in a study of blood T cell repertoires in COVID-19 (dated by TCRdb to about 2020). Library preparation employed the immunoSEQ multiplex PCR assay. The source is immuneACCESS, and TCRdb retained only in-frame sequences with V and J called. Part of the clones is not carried over; for the studies checked, unresolved V genes explain less than half of this, and the remainder is unexplained. In all, the sample holds over 60,000 clones, and 80% to 90% of those were seen once. Under 13% of the sample is taken by the ten largest. The sequenced material came from peripheral blood. These receptors were obtained from a man aged 70 or older with active or convalescent COVID-19.

The chain is built from TRBV18 and TRBJ1-4; the D gene is possibly TRBD1 (6 bases). Per germline, CDR1 KGHSH and CDR2 LQKENI. V dropped 3 bases and J dropped 4 bases, with 9 bases sitting between them. The CDR3 covers 14 residues. CDR3 sequence: CASSPRQDNEKLFF. In DNA form, the CDR3 reads TGTGCCAGCTCACCGCGACAGGATAATGAAAAACTGTTTTTT. Full variable domain (remainder filled in from reference TRBV18 and TRBJ1-4): NAGVMQNPRHLVRRRGQEARLRCSPMKGHSHVYWYRQLPEEGLKFMVYLQKENIIDESGMPKERFSAEFPKEGPSILRIQQVVRGDSAAYFCASSPRQDNEKLFFGSGTQLSVL.

The CDR3 sequence: CASTGVLGYGYTF. The CDR3, as DNA: TGTGCCAGCACAGGGGTCCTAGGTTATGGCTACACCTTC. This chain links TRBV6-5 with TRBJ1-2, with a possible D match to TRBD1 (6 bases). The CDR3 spans 13 residues. The germline gives CDR1 MNHEY, CDR2 SVGAGI. V was pared by 7 bases and J by 5 bases, with 14 bases between.

The genes are TRBV3-1 (or the pseudogene TRBV3-2) and TRBJ2-3; 14 bases align to TRBD2. There are 17 residues in the CDR3. Per germline, CDR1 LGHDT and CDR2 YNNKEL (reference sequence). The V and J ends lost 1 base and 6 bases, in that order; junction bases with no gene match: 6. CDR3 protein: CASSQVTSGRAPDTQYF. In nucleotides, the CDR3 is TGTGCCAGCAGCCAAGTGACTAGCGGGAGGGCCCCCGATACGCAGTATTTT.

This sequence joins TRBV28 and TRBJ2-7; possibly TRBD1 for D (5 bases). V was pared by 2 bases and J by 1 base, with 12 bases between. CDR1 and CDR2 from the germline V gene are MDHEN and SYDVKM. This CDR3 has 15 amino acids. The CDR3 loop is CASSLPQGRSYEQYF. The CDR3 DNA reads as TGTGCCAGCAGTTTACCCCAGGGTCGTTCCTACGAGCAGTACTTC. Full variable domain (missing parts from reference TRBV28 and TRBJ2-7): DVKVTQSSRYLVKRTGEKVFLECVQDMDHENMFWYRQDPGLGLRLIYFSYDVKMKEKGDIPEGYSVSREKKERFSLILESASTNQTSMYLCASSLPQGRSYEQYFGPGTRLTVT.

The chain uses TRBV6-2 or TRBV6-3 and TRBJ1-1, with TRBD1 identical over 7 bases. Per germline, CDR1 MNHEY and CDR2 SVGEGT. The CDR3 runs 15 residues. With V trimmed by 5 bases and J by 1 base, 7 bases remained unmatched. The CDR3 bases are TGTGCCAGCAGTCCGTCGGGACAGCGGAACACTGAAGCTTTCTTT. Translated: CASSPSGQRNTEAFF.

J is TRBJ2-7 and V is TRBV5-1; TRBD1 agrees at 7 bases. With 4 bases clipped from V and 0 bases from J, the junction kept 10 bases outside the gene matches. This CDR3 comprises 16 residues. Germline CDR1 SGHRS, CDR2 YFSETQ. Here the CDR3 reads CASSRTGQSHSYEQYF. In DNA, the CDR3 is TGCGCCAGCAGCAGAACGGGACAGTCTCACTCCTACGAGCAGTACTTC.

The chain combines TRBV7-6 with TRBJ2-3; perhaps TRBD1 as D (6 bases). Germline lookup yields CDR1 SGHVS and CDR2 FNYEAQ. Trimming took 5 bases from V and 0 from J, leaving 24 bases between them. The CDR3 is 19 residues long. The CDR3 coding sequence is TGTGCCAGCAGCCCAGCCCTCGGACAGATCTCAACTAGCACAGATACGCAGTATTTT. Residues: CASSPALGQISTSTDTQYF.

The rearrangement joins TRBV18 to TRBJ2-1; D possibly corresponds to TRBD1 (5 bases). The CDR3 consists of 13 residues. Germline CDR1 KGHSH, CDR2 LQKENI. V shed 3 bases and J shed 8 bases, with 11 bases lying between them. In nucleotides, the CDR3 is TGTGCCAGCTCACCCCAGGGTGGGGATGAGCAGTTCTTC. The encoded protein is CASSPQGGDEQFF.

V and J are TRBV6-2 or TRBV6-3 and TRBJ2-7; 11 nucleotides line up with TRBD2. Germline V lookup: CDR1 MNHEY, CDR2 SVGEGT. V lost 6 bases and J lost 0; bases outside the gene matches: 10. The CDR3 runs 17 residues. The CDR3 DNA reads as TGTGCCAGCAGCCCCGTAGTAGCGGGAGGGGGCTCCTACGAGCAGTACTTC. It yields the protein CASSPVVAGGGSYEQYF.

The gene calls are TRBV6-5 and TRBJ2-1; TRBD1 matches 9 bases. The CDR3 is made up of 13 amino acids. Losses at the gene ends were 6 bases for V and 9 bases for J; bases not matched to a gene: 6. Looked up from germline, CDR1 is MNHEY and CDR2 is SVGAGI. DNA of the CDR3: TGTGCCAGCAGGGGACAGGGCGAAGGTGAGCAGTTCTTC. Its protein is CASRGQGEGEQFF.

This clone was seen more than once but under ten times. The chain combines TRBV7-9 with TRBJ2-2, with 8 bases aligning to TRBD1. Germline V CDR1 and CDR2: SEHNR, FQNEAQ (reference sequence). This CDR3 comprises 15 residues. V shed 5 bases, J shed 7 bases, and the junction held 9 bases outside the gene matches. For the CDR3, the DNA is TGTGCCAGCAGCGCGAGACAGGGGTTGGGCGGGGAGCTGTTTTTT. Translation: CASSARQGLGGELFF.

V and J are TRBV6-6 and TRBJ2-7; D possibly uses TRBD1 or TRBD2 (6 bases each). CDR3 length: 16 amino acids. The V gene lost 4 bases and the J gene lost 6 bases, with 22 bases spanning the gap. In germline, CDR1 is MNHNY, CDR2 SVGAGI (reference sequence). The DNA of the CDR3 is TGTGCCAGCAGTTCCTCGGGGGCAAAGGTTCCCGGCGAGCAGTACTTC. Amino acids: CASSSSGAKVPGEQYF.

For the CDR3, the DNA is TGCAGCGTCAATTGGTGGGGGGGCGGCGATGAGCAGTTCTTC. This gives the protein CSVNWWGGGDEQFF. The rearrangement joins TRBV29-1 to TRBJ2-1, with a possible D match to TRBD2 (7 bases). The CDR3 is 14 amino acids. In germline, CDR1 is SQVTM, CDR2 ANQGSEA. Trimming left V 6 bases short and J 8 bases short, with 20 bases between.